This TCR beta chain was retrieved from a study of early T cells in non-severe SARS-CoV-2 infection. Looking at the study overall: Unsorted whole-blood RNA was sequenced in bulk, leaving chains unpaired.

The CDR3 contains 14 residues. The germline gives CDR1 SGHRS, CDR2 YFSETQ. Trimming took 0 bases from V and 2 from J, leaving 8 bases between them. Molecules of cDNA were individually given unique molecular identifiers that were attached to them. From the 5' RACE reads, TCRdb called clonotypes with MiXCR, one entry per CDR3 protein. There are about 84,000 distinct CDR3 sequences in the sample; about 12% occur only once, and under 3% lies in the top ten. This clonotype showed up just a few times. Its antigen is not known. Whole-study findings and limits: VDJdb matches were skewed toward anti-spike CD8 T cell responses.

The source is an adult who was a healthcare worker with PCR-confirmed SARS-CoV-2 infection or an uninfected control (not recorded which). The sample taken for sequencing was whole blood. The chain has TRBV5-1 and TRBJ1-2; TRBD1 is a possible D gene (5 bases). The CDR3 region has the DNA TGCGCCAGCAGCTTGGAGGGACCGAACTATGGCTACACCTTC. Protein: CASSLEGPNYGYTF.